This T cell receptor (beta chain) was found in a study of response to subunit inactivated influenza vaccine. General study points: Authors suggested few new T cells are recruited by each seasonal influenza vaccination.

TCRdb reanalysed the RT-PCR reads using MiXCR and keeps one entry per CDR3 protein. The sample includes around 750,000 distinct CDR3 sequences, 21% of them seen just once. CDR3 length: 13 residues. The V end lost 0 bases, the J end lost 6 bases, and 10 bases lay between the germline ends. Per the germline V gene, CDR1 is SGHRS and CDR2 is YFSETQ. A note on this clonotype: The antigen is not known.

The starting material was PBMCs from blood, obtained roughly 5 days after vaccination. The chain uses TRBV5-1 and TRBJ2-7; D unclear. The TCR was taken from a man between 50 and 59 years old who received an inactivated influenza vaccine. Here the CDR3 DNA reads TGCGCCAGCAGCTTGGGAGGCGACCGCGAGCAGTACTTC. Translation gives CASSLGGDREQYF.